The TCR beta chain described here comes from a study of T-cell reconstitution after alpha-beta-depleted transplantation in children. From germline, CDR1 is DFQATT and CDR2 SNEGSKA (reference sequence). The CDR3 extends over 14 amino acids. Trimming removed 6 bases from V and 4 bases from J, with 16 bases in between. The library targeted TCRbeta and was prepared with unique molecular identifiers. TCRdb reprocessed the PCR reads with MiXCR, giving one entry per CDR3 protein. Here the sample spans about 610,000 distinct CDR3 sequences, roughly 10% being singletons. This specimen was PBMCs from the stem cell graft donor, taken from the stem cell graft. This sequence was found in a human donor who donated a stem cell graft to a child with acute myeloid leukemia. This rearrangement joins TRBV20-1 to TRBJ2-1, with D perhaps assigned TRBD1 or TRBD2 (5 bases each). The CDR3 is CSATSGTTYNEQFF. The DNA of the CDR3 is TGCAGTGCGACCTCCGGGACCACATACAATGAGCAGTTCTTC.